This is a list of T cell receptor beta chains from one sample in a study of siplizumab effects on memory and regulatory T cells. The data were produced by immunoSEQ multiplex PCR, yet TCRdb's version contains in-frame clones alone and is incomplete. The data show 85,000 to 130,000 clones, 94% seen once. Sequenced material: Tregs sorted from blood. These TCRs come from a human donor in good health. The CDR3 runs from the conserved cysteine through the conserved F or W. D genes are given only for firm matches. Size values are once, few and many counts, or a class for expanded clones, and some rows have none.

J: TRBJ2-3
V: TRBV6-5
D: NA
length: 15
size: NA
CDR3: CASSYSMQPTDTQYF
DNA: TGTGCCAGCAGTTACTCGATGCAGCCCACAGATACGCAGTATTTT

J: TRBJ2-5
V: TRBV2
D: TRBD2
length: 14
size: NA
CDR3: CARRTSGPQETQYF
DNA: TGTGCCAGGAGGACTAGCGGGCCGCAAGAGACCCAGTACTTC

J: TRBJ2-7
V: TRBV5-4
D: TRBD2
length: 15
size: once
CDR3: CASSPGLHGGYEQYF
DNA: TGTGCCAGCAGCCCGGGACTTCACGGGGGGTACGAGCAGTACTTC

J: TRBJ1-2
V: TRBV25-1
D: NA
length: 12
size: NA
CDR3: CASSLQGYGYTF
DNA: TGTGCCAGCAGTCTACAGGGCTATGGCTACACCTTC

J: TRBJ2-7
V: TRBV6-5
D: NA
length: 13
size: NA
CDR3: CASSALGGYEQYF
DNA: TGTGCCAGCAGTGCCCTTGGGGGCTACGAGCAGTACTTC

J: TRBJ2-3
V: TRBV7-9
D: NA
length: 17
size: NA
CDR3: CASSFMVGGLLADTQYF
DNA: TGTGCCAGCAGCTTTATGGTGGGGGGCCTGTTGGCAGATACGCAGTATTTT

J: TRBJ1-4
V: TRBV9
D: NA
length: 19
size: NA
CDR3: CASSPSRRLLGLTNEKLFF
DNA: TGTGCCAGCAGCCCAAGCCGAAGACTCCTGGGGTTGACTAATGAAAAACTGTTTTTT

J: TRBJ1-2
V: TRBV27
D: NA
length: 13
size: NA
CDR3: CASSQQGTYGYTF
DNA: TGTGCCAGCAGTCAGCAGGGAACCTATGGCTACACCTTC

J: TRBJ1-1
V: TRBV28
D: NA
length: 15
size: NA
CDR3: CASTMTYQPNTEAFF
DNA: TGTGCCAGCACCATGACCTACCAACCGAACACTGAAGCTTTCTTT

J: TRBJ1-3
V: TRBV27
D: TRBD1
length: 14
size: NA
CDR3: CASRKQGSGNTIYF
DNA: TGTGCCAGCAGGAAACAGGGGTCTGGAAACACCATATATTTT

J: TRBJ2-7
V: TRBV28
D: NA
length: 15
size: NA
CDR3: CASSFFSRAAYEQYF
DNA: TGTGCCAGCAGTTTTTTTAGTCGTGCGGCCTACGAGCAGTACTTC

J: TRBJ1-2
V: TRBV6-6
D: TRBD1
length: 15
size: NA
CDR3: CASSFTGVRVSGYTF
DNA: TGTGCCAGCAGTTTTACAGGGGTGCGGGTGTCTGGCTACACCTTC

J: TRBJ2-7
V: TRBV28
D: NA
length: 13
size: NA
CDR3: CASSLSVTYEQYF
DNA: TGTGCCAGCAGTTTATCTGTAACCTACGAGCAGTACTTC

J: TRBJ2-6
V: TRBV7-9
D: TRBD1
length: 18
size: NA
CDR3: CASSLGARGNSGANVLTF
DNA: TGTGCCAGCAGCTTAGGGGCCAGGGGGAACTCTGGGGCCAACGTCCTGACTTTC

J: TRBJ2-1
V: TRBV11-3
D: NA
length: 11
size: NA
CDR3: CASSLGNEQFF
DNA: TGTGCCAGCAGCTTAGGTAATGAGCAGTTCTTC

J: TRBJ1-5
V: TRBV28
D: NA
length: 17
size: once
CDR3: CASSADRTFYSNQPQHF
DNA: TGTGCCAGCAGTGCCGACCGGACATTTTATAGCAATCAGCCCCAGCATTTT

J: TRBJ2-2
V: TRBV6-5
D: NA
length: 14
size: NA
CDR3: CASSWATLTGELFF
DNA: TGTGCCAGCAGTTGGGCGACACTCACCGGGGAGCTGTTTTTT

J: TRBJ2-7
V: TRBV6-1
D: NA
length: 12
size: NA
CDR3: CASRPSPYEQYF
DNA: TGTGCCAGCAGGCCCTCCCCCTACGAGCAGTACTTC

J: TRBJ2-4
V: TRBV18
D: NA
length: 16
size: once
CDR3: CASSPPTNLAKNIQYF
DNA: TGTGCCAGCTCACCCCCGACAAACTTAGCCAAAAACATTCAGTACTTC

J: TRBJ1-2
V: TRBV11-2
D: NA
length: 14
size: NA
CDR3: CASSLGLTNYGYTF
DNA: TGTGCCAGCAGCCTGGGACTGACTAACTATGGCTACACCTTC

J: TRBJ2-7
V: TRBV7-8
D: TRBD2
length: 14
size: NA
CDR3: CASSPRDYSYEQYF
DNA: TGTGCCAGCAGCCCCCGGGACTACTCCTACGAGCAGTACTTC

J: TRBJ1-4
V: TRBV4-2
D: TRBD1
length: 16
size: NA
CDR3: CASSPGQVETNEKLFF
DNA: TGTGCCAGCAGCCCAGGACAGGTCGAGACTAATGAAAAACTGTTTTTT

J: TRBJ2-3
V: TRBV28
D: TRBD2
length: 15
size: NA
CDR3: CASSLGAGGTDTQYF
DNA: TGTGCCAGCAGTTTAGGGGCGGGAGGGACAGATACGCAGTATTTT

J: TRBJ2-1
V: TRBV30
D: NA
length: 15
size: few
CDR3: CAWGKDSSTYNEQFF
DNA: TGTGCCTGGGGAAAGGACAGTAGTACCTACAATGAGCAGTTCTTC

J: TRBJ2-3
V: TRBV19
D: NA
length: 15
size: NA
CDR3: CASSIVGSFADTQYF
DNA: TGTGCCAGTAGTATAGTGGGGAGCTTCGCAGATACGCAGTATTTT

J: TRBJ2-3
V: TRBV7-9
D: TRBD2
length: 15
size: once
CDR3: CASSFVSGGTDTQYF
DNA: TGTGCCAGCAGCTTCGTTAGCGGGGGCACAGATACGCAGTATTTT

J: TRBJ2-7
V: TRBV7-8
D: TRBD2
length: 16
size: NA
CDR3: CASSPPAVLGRDEQYF
DNA: TGTGCCAGCAGCCCGCCAGCGGTTCTCGGGAGGGACGAGCAGTACTTC

J: TRBJ1-1
V: TRBV29-1
D: NA
length: 13
size: NA
CDR3: CSVVSGWNTEAFF
DNA: TGCAGCGTTGTATCCGGGTGGAACACTGAAGCTTTCTTT

J: TRBJ2-3
V: TRBV5-1
D: NA
length: 15
size: NA
CDR3: CASSFGSRDTDTQYF
DNA: TGCGCCAGCAGCTTCGGGAGTCGGGACACAGATACGCAGTATTTT

J: TRBJ2-3
V: TRBV7-2
D: TRBD2
length: 15
size: NA
CDR3: CASLRDYQSTDTQYF
DNA: TGTGCCAGCCTTCGGGACTACCAGAGCACAGATACGCAGTATTTT

J: TRBJ2-1
V: TRBV5-1
D: NA
length: 11
size: NA
CDR3: CASSLGVEQFF
DNA: TGCGCCAGCAGCTTGGGTGTTGAGCAGTTCTTC

J: TRBJ2-1
V: TRBV11-2
D: NA
length: 13
size: NA
CDR3: CASSFRLVGEQFF
DNA: TGTGCCAGCAGCTTTAGACTAGTAGGTGAGCAGTTCTTC

J: TRBJ1-5
V: TRBV7-9
D: NA
length: 13
size: NA
CDR3: CASSWQGGQPQHF
DNA: TGTGCCAGCAGCTGGCAGGGAGGTCAGCCCCAGCATTTT

J: TRBJ1-2
V: TRBV5-1
D: NA
length: 16
size: NA
CDR3: CASSLVVGFANYGYTF
DNA: TGCGCCAGCAGCTTGGTCGTGGGTTTCGCTAACTATGGCTACACCTTC

J: TRBJ2-5
V: TRBV29-1
D: TRBD2
length: 13
size: NA
CDR3: CSAGLGGLQTQYF
DNA: TGCAGCGCGGGACTAGGAGGTTTGCAGACCCAGTACTTC

J: TRBJ1-4
V: TRBV27
D: NA
length: 14
size: NA
CDR3: CASKFGGINEKLFF
DNA: TGTGCCAGCAAATTTGGGGGGATTAATGAAAAACTGTTTTTT

J: TRBJ2-7
V: TRBV10-2
D: NA
length: 14
size: NA
CDR3: CASSELGISYEQYF
DNA: TGCGCCAGCAGTGAGTTGGGGATTTCCTACGAGCAGTACTTC

J: TRBJ2-2
V: TRBV7-9
D: TRBD2
length: 14
size: NA
CDR3: CASSSPGLLGELFF
DNA: TGTGCCAGCAGCTCTCCGGGACTACTCGGGGAGCTGTTTTTT

J: TRBJ2-1
V: TRBV9
D: NA
length: 13
size: NA
CDR3: CASSVTIYNEQFF
DNA: TGTGCCAGCAGCGTGACTATATACAATGAGCAGTTCTTC

J: TRBJ2-3
V: TRBV10-1
D: NA
length: 12
size: NA
CDR3: CALDLRGDTQYF
DNA: TGCGCCTTGGACCTAAGGGGAGATACGCAGTATTTT

J: TRBJ1-4
V: TRBV25-1
D: TRBD1
length: 12
size: NA
CDR3: CASGTGYEKLFF
DNA: TGTGCCAGCGGGACAGGGTATGAAAAACTGTTTTTT

J: TRBJ2-6
V: TRBV18
D: NA
length: 16
size: NA
CDR3: CASSDIGGGGANVLTF
DNA: TGTGCCAGCTCCGACATAGGAGGCGGTGGGGCCAACGTCCTGACTTTC

J: TRBJ1-4
V: TRBV5-4
D: NA
length: 13
size: NA
CDR3: CASSSDLNGKLFF
DNA: TGTGCCAGCAGCTCGGATCTCAATGGGAAACTGTTTTTT

J: TRBJ2-1
V: TRBV19
D: NA
length: 14
size: NA
CDR3: CASLMPERPNEQFF
DNA: TGTGCCAGTTTGATGCCGGAGCGACCTAATGAGCAGTTCTTC

J: TRBJ2-3
V: TRBV27
D: NA
length: 14
size: once
CDR3: CASSAQAGTDTQYF
DNA: TGTGCCAGCAGCGCACAGGCAGGCACAGATACGCAGTATTTT

J: TRBJ2-5
V: TRBV28
D: TRBD2
length: 18
size: NA
CDR3: CDGDRVGLAGSVQETQYF
DNA: TGTGACGGAGACAGGGTAGGACTAGCGGGGTCAGTCCAAGAGACCCAGTACTTC

J: TRBJ1-4
V: TRBV28
D: NA
length: 15
size: NA
CDR3: CASSFLFGVNEKLFF
DNA: TGTGCCAGCAGTTTTTTGTTTGGGGTTAATGAAAAACTGTTTTTT

J: TRBJ2-5
V: TRBV5-4
D: TRBD1
length: 14
size: NA
CDR3: CASSLDQGAETQYF
DNA: TGTGCCAGCAGCTTGGATCAGGGGGCGGAGACCCAGTACTTC

J: TRBJ1-5
V: TRBV6-5
D: NA
length: 13
size: medium-sized
CDR3: CASSSLINQPQHF
DNA: TGTGCCAGCAGTTCCCTCATAAATCAGCCCCAGCATTTT

J: TRBJ2-7
V: TRBV6-5
D: NA
length: 14
size: NA
CDR3: CASSLTVGPYEQYF
DNA: TGTGCCAGCAGTTTAACCGTTGGTCCCTACGAGCAGTACTTC

J: TRBJ1-6
V: TRBV9
D: NA
length: 13
size: NA
CDR3: CASSVSPVSPLHF
DNA: TGTGCCAGCAGCGTATCTCCAGTTTCACCCCTCCACTTT

J: TRBJ2-5
V: TRBV7-9
D: NA
length: 15
size: NA
CDR3: CASSSVGGAKETQYF
DNA: TGTGCCAGCAGCTCCGTTGGGGGGGCGAAGGAGACCCAGTACTTC

J: TRBJ1-2
V: TRBV5-1
D: NA
length: 15
size: NA
CDR3: CASSYAGRSNYGYTF
DNA: TGCGCCAGCAGCTACGCGGGACGGTCGAACTATGGCTACACCTTC

J: TRBJ2-7
V: TRBV6-1
D: NA
length: 11
size: NA
CDR3: CASSGVRGQYF
DNA: TGTGCCAGCAGTGGGGTACGAGGGCAGTACTTC

J: TRBJ2-7
V: TRBV6-5
D: NA
length: 13
size: NA
CDR3: CASRNGVRREQYF
DNA: TGTGCCAGCAGGAACGGGGTTAGAAGGGAGCAGTACTTC

J: TRBJ2-5
V: TRBV28
D: TRBD2
length: 17
size: NA
CDR3: CASSFGTSGFFLETQYF
DNA: TGTGCCAGCAGTTTTGGGACTAGCGGGTTTTTCCTGGAGACCCAGTACTTC

J: TRBJ2-3
V: TRBV7-3
D: NA
length: 15
size: NA
CDR3: CASSVKSGSTDTQYF
DNA: TGTGCCAGCAGCGTAAAATCAGGATCGACAGATACGCAGTATTTT